These 21 T cell receptor beta chains came from one sample sequenced in a study of identical twins. TCRdb recomputed calls from the 5' RACE reads with MiXCR, one row per CDR3 protein. The top ten hold 2% to 2.5% of the sample, which has hundreds of thousands of distinct CDR3 sequences, roughly 8.6% seen once. This same sample was also taken into another study, of yellow fever vaccine responses in identical twins.

The sample taken for sequencing was memory (CD45RO+) T cells sorted from blood. The receptors were sampled from a young woman in good health.

This clonotype was seen ten or more times. The chain employs TRBV7-9 and TRBJ2-5; 10 nucleotides match TRBD1. Germline V CDR1 and CDR2: SEHNR, FQNEAQ (reference sequence). Trimming at V came to 4 bases and at J to 5 bases, leaving 7 bases not matched to a gene. The CDR3 has 15 amino acids. The CDR3 coding sequence is TGTGCCAGCAGCTACGGGACAGGGGATATGGAGACCCAGTACTTC. Its translation: CASSYGTGDMETQYF. The full variable domain, completed using reference TRBV7-9 and TRBJ2-5, is DTGVSQNPRHKITKRGQNVTFRCDPISEHNRLYWYRQTLGQGPEFLTYFQNEAQLEKSRLLSDRFSAERPKGSFSTLEIQRTEQGDSAMYLCASSYGTGDMETQYFGPGTRLLVL.

This clonotype was picked up many times. J is TRBJ2-3 and V is TRBV12-3 or TRBV12-4; D gene unclear. The V end lost 2 bases, the J end lost 10 bases, and 10 bases lay between the germline ends. The CDR3 has 12 amino acids. The CDR3 reads CASSLSIGPQYF. In nucleotides, the CDR3 is TGTGCCAGCAGTTTATCTATCGGCCCGCAGTATTTT.

The chain has TRBV5-4 and TRBJ1-2; D might be TRBD1 (5 bases). The CDR3 is 13 residues long. V was shortened by 4 bases and J by 5 bases, with 12 bases between the two germline ends. From germline, CDR1 is SGHNT and CDR2 YYREEE (reference sequence). The CDR3 loop is CASSRRGLYGYTF. In nucleotides, the CDR3 is TGTGCCAGCAGCCGGAGGGGACTGTATGGCTACACCTTC.

CDR3 bases: TGTGCCAGCAGCTGGCGGACAGGCTACTACAATGAGCAGTTCTTC. Residues: CASSWRTGYYNEQFF. The V call is TRBV11-2, the J call TRBJ2-1; TRBD1 matches at 7 bases. The CDR3 loop spans 15 amino acids. Germline V lookup: CDR1 SGHAT, CDR2 FQNNGV. J lost 3 bases, V lost 4 bases, and 6 bases had no gene match. The entire variable domain, with the rest obtained from reference TRBV11-2 and TRBJ2-1, is as follows: EAGVAQSPRYKIIEKRQSVAFWCNPISGHATLYWYQQILGQGPKLLIQFQNNGVVDDSQLPKDRFSAERLKGVDSTLKIQPAKLEDSAVYLCASSWRTGYYNEQFFGPGTRLTVL.

CDR3 nucleotides: TGCGCCAGCAGCCCCAACCGCGGACAGGGTTTGACAGATACGCAGTATTTT. It is translated as CASSPNRGQGLTDTQYF. The chain combines TRBV5-1 with TRBJ2-3; 8 nucleotides agree with TRBD1. There are 17 residues in the CDR3. The germline V gene has CDR1 SGHRS and CDR2 YFSETQ. V lost 4 bases to trimming and J lost 3 bases; unmatched junction nucleotides: 13.

V is TRBV29-1 and J is TRBJ1-1; D remains unclear. Germline V gives CDR1 SQVTM, CDR2 ANQGSEA. The V end was cut by 4 bases, the J end by 1 base, with 16 bases between. This CDR3 is built from 15 residues. DNA for the CDR3: TGCAGCGTTGTAAAATTCGACAACCAGAACACTGAAGCTTTCTTT. This codes for CSVVKFDNQNTEAFF.

This clonotype appeared many times. The chain recombines TRBV9 with TRBJ1-1, with no clear D. This CDR3 spans 13 amino acids. V lost 0 bases and J lost 3, with 6 bases in between. The germline V gene has CDR1 SGDLS and CDR2 YYNGEE. For the CDR3, the DNA is TGTGCCAGCAGCGTAGTTTCCGACACTGAAGCTTTCTTT. As protein: CASSVVSDTEAFF.

This clonotype was recorded many times. V is TRBV6-5 and J is TRBJ2-5, with D maybe TRBD2 (5 bases). The CDR3 runs to 16 residues. Trimming stripped 3 bases from V and 2 bases from J, with 16 bases between. In germline, CDR1 is MNHEY, CDR2 SVGAGI. The CDR3 nucleotides are TGTGCCAGCAGTTATTACGGTCGGCCGGGACAAGAGACCCAGTACTTC. Encoded protein: CASSYYGRPGQETQYF.

At least ten counts were recorded for this clonotype. V gene TRBV10-3 combines with J gene TRBJ1-2; D gene uncertain. This CDR3 has 14 residues. Germline V lookup: CDR1 ENHRY, CDR2 SYGVKD. Trimming removed 3 bases at V and 8 bases at J, with 16 bases between. CDR3 loop: CAISDSSTARGYTF. The CDR3 bases are TGTGCCATCAGTGATTCTTCCACCGCCCGCGGCTACACCTTC.

V is TRBV6-4 and J is TRBJ2-6; D not certain. The CDR3 has 14 residues. Germline CDR1 reads MRHNA; CDR2 reads SNTAGT. Trimming stripped 0 bases from V and 2 bases from J, with 2 bases between. The CDR3 protein is CASSDSTGANVLTF. The DNA for the CDR3 is TGTGCCAGCAGTGACTCTACTGGGGCCAACGTCCTGACTTTC.

This clonotype was counted a few times. This chain connects TRBV6-4 to TRBJ1-1; unclear D gene. There are 14 residues in the CDR3. From germline, CDR1 is MRHNA and CDR2 SNTAGT. The V end lost 4 bases, the J end lost 1 base, and 10 bases lay between the germline ends. The CDR3 is CASSVLGPNTEAFF. CDR3 bases: TGTGCCAGCAGTGTATTAGGGCCGAACACTGAAGCTTTCTTT.

This chain connects TRBV7-2 to TRBJ1-4; the D gene is possibly TRBD1 (5 bases). This CDR3 spans 16 amino acids. V lost 1 base to trimming and J lost 5 bases, with 14 bases between them. Germline loops: CDR1 SGHTA, CDR2 FQGNSA. The CDR3 is CASSLGGGPPNEKLFF. The CDR3 coding sequence is TGTGCCAGCAGCTTAGGTGGGGGACCTCCGAATGAAAAACTGTTTTTT.

The rearrangement links TRBV28 to TRBJ2-5; 14 bases align to TRBD2. Germline V gene sequence: CDR1 MDHEN, CDR2 SYDVKM. This CDR3 spans 16 amino acids. V was pared by 6 bases and J by 5 bases, with 8 bases of the junction left unmatched. The DNA of the CDR3 is TGTGCCAGCAGCCACAGACTAGCGGGGGGGCATGAGACCCAGTACTTC. Its translation: CASSHRLAGGHETQYF.

In this sample, this clonotype turned up a few times. The chain is built from TRBV4-1 and TRBJ2-2; D is possibly TRBD1 (5 bases). The CDR3 has 15 residues. The V end lost 4 bases, the J end lost 4 bases, and 13 bases lay between the germline ends. Germline-derived CDR1 and CDR2 are MGHRA and YSYEKL. The DNA for the CDR3 is TGCGCCAGCAGCCGGGGCAGGGATGTCACCGGGGAGCTGTTTTTT. The encoded protein is CASSRGRDVTGELFF.

The sample holds a few counts of this clonotype. The chain couples TRBV5-6 to TRBJ2-3, with D perhaps TRBD1 or TRBD2 (5 bases each). The germline gives CDR1 SGHDT, CDR2 YYEEEE. The CDR3 covers 15 residues. The V end was cut by 4 bases, the J end by 5 bases, with 17 bases between. The CDR3 DNA sequence: TGTGCCAGCAGCAGATTCCGGGACCCGCGAGATACGCAGTATTTT. Translation gives CASSRFRDPRDTQYF.

This clonotype was seen ten or more times. This chain links TRBV3-1 with TRBJ1-1; D is perhaps TRBD1 (5 bases). The CDR3 sequence is 16 residues long. Germline loops: CDR1 LGHDT, CDR2 YNNKEL (reference sequence). The ends were cut back, 4 bases at V and 2 bases at J, with 17 bases in the middle. DNA of the CDR3: TGTGCCAGCAGCCGCGAAGGGGAGAAAATTAACACTGAAGCTTTCTTT. It specifies CASSREGEKINTEAFF.

This clonotype was recorded at least ten times. The V gene is TRBV4-2, the J gene TRBJ1-1; 8 positions match TRBD1. Trimming took 5 bases from V and 4 from J; bases not matched to a gene: 9. The CDR3 has 15 amino acids. Germline lookup yields CDR1 LGHNA and CDR2 YNFKEQ. Here the CDR3 DNA reads TGTGCCAGCAGCGGACAGGGCGGGGGAGGCACTGAAGCTTTCTTT. This codes for CASSGQGGGGTEAFF.

There are a few counts of this clonotype. The rearrangement joins TRBV11-3 to TRBJ2-1, with 9 bases matching TRBD2. With V trimmed by 0 bases and J by 7 bases, 7 bases remained unmatched. Germline-derived CDR1 and CDR2 are SGHNT and YENEEA. This CDR3 contains 16 residues. The CDR3 DNA follows: TGTGCCAGCAGCTTAGAGGGGCGGGAGGGAAATAATGAGCAGTTCTTC. It specifies CASSLEGREGNNEQFF.

CDR3 bases: TGTGCCAGCAGTGTAATAGCGGGAGCGCAGAATGAGCAGTTCTTC. Protein: CASSVIAGAQNEQFF. The chain joins TRBV6-4 to TRBJ2-1, with TRBD2 identical over 9 bases. The trim removed 4 bases at V and 7 bases at J, leaving 8 bases unmatched. Germline V gene sequence: CDR1 MRHNA, CDR2 SNTAGT. The CDR3 totals 15 residues.

A few counts support this clonotype. The rearrangement links TRBV20-1 to TRBJ2-1; D not certain. This CDR3 has 12 residues. In germline, CDR1 is DFQATT, CDR2 SNEGSKA (reference sequence). Trimming took off 7 bases at V and 5 bases at J, with 12 bases between the two ends. The CDR3 here is CSVTTDHNEQFF. CDR3 nucleotides: TGCAGTGTAACAACTGATCACAATGAGCAGTTCTTC.

At least ten counts were recorded for this clonotype. The V and J genes are TRBV5-1 and TRBJ2-1, with D perhaps TRBD1 (6 bases). The CDR3 totals 15 residues. V lost 2 bases and J 3 bases, leaving 12 bases between the germline ends. Germline-derived CDR1 and CDR2 are SGHRS and YFSETQ. This CDR3 is CASSLGGIFYNEQFF. CDR3 coding DNA: TGCGCCAGCAGCTTAGGGGGAATCTTCTACAATGAGCAGTTCTTC.